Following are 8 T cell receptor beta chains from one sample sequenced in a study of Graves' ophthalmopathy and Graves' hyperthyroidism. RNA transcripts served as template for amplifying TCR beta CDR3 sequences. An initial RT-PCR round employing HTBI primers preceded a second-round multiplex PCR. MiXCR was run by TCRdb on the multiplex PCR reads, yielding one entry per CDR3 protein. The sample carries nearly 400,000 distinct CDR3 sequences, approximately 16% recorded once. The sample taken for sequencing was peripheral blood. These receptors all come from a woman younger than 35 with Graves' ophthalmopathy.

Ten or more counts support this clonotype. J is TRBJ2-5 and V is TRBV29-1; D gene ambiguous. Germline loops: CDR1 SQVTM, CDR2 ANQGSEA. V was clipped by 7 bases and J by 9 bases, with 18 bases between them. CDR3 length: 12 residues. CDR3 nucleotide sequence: TGCAGCGCCCCAAACCCGGGCCAGGCCCAGTACTTC. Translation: CSAPNPGQAQYF. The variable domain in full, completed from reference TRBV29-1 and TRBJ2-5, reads SAVISQKPSRDICQRGTSLTIQCQVDSQVTMMFWYRQQPGQSLTLIATANQGSEATYESGFVIDKFPISRPNLTFSTLTVSNMSPEDSSIYLCSAPNPGQAQYFGPGTRLLVL.

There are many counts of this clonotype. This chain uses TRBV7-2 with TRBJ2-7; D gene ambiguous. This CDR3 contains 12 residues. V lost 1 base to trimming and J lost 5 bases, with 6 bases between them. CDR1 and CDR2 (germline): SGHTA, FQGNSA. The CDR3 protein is CASSLGRNEQYF. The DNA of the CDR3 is TGTGCCAGCAGCTTAGGACGGAACGAGCAGTACTTC.

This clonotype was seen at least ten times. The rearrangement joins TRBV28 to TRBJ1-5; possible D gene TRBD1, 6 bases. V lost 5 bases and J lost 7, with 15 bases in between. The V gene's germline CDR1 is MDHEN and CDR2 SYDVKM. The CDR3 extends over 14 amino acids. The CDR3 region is CASSNTGLGQPQHF. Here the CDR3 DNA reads TGTGCCAGCAGTAACACAGGGTTAGGACAGCCCCAGCATTTT.

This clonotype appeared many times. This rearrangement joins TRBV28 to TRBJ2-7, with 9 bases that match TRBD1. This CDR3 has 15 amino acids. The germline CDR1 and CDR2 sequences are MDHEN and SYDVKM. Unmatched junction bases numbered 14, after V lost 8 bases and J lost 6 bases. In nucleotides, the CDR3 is TGTGCCAGCGCTCCAGCGGGACAGGGAGAAGGCGAGCAGTACTTC. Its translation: CASAPAGQGEGEQYF.

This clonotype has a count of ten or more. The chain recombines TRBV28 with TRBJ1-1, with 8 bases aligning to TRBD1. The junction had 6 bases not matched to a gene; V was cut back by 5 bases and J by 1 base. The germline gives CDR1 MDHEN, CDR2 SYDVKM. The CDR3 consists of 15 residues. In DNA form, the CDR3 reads TGTGCCAGCAGTACCCTCGGGACAGGGAACACTGAAGCTTTCTTT. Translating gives CASSTLGTGNTEAFF.

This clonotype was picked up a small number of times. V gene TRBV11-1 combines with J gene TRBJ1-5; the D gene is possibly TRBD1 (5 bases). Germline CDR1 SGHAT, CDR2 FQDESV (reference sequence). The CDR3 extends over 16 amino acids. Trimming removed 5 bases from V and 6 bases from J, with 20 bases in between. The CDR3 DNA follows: TGTGCCAGCAGCGGAGGGCGAAGGGGTCTGGTTCAGCCCCAGCATTTT. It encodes CASSGGRRGLVQPQHF.

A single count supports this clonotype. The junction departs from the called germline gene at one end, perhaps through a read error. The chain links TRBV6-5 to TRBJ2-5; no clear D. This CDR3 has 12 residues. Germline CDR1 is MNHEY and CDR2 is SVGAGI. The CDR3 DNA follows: TGTGCCATCAGTCGTCCTGAAGAGACCCAGTACTTC. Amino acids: CAISRPEETQYF.

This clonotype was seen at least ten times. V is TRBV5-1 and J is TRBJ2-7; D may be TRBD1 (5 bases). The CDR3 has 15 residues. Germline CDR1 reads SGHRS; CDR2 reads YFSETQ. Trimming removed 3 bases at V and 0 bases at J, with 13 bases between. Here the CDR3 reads CASSSALTVSYEQYF. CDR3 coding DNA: TGCGCCAGCAGCTCAGCCCTGACAGTCTCCTACGAGCAGTACTTC.